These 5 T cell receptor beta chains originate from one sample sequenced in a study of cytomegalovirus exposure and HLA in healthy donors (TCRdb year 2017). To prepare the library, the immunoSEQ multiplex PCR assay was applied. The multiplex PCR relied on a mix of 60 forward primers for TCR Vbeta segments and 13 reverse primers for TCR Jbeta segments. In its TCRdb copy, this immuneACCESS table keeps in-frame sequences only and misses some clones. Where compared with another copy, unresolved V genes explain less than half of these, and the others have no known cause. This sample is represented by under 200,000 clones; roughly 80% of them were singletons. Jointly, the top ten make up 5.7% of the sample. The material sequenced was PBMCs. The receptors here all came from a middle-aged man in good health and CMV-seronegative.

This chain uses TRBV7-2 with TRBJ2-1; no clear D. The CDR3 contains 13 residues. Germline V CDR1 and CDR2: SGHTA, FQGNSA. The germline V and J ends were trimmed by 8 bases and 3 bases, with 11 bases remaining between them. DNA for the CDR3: TGTGCCAGCGTTCTCCGACTCTACAATGAGCAGTTCTTC. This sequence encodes CASVLRLYNEQFF.

The CDR3 is CATSRPQGTLVGGYTF. The CDR3 DNA is TGTGCCACCAGCAGACCTCAGGGGACGTTAGTGGGGGGCTACACCTTC. The chain combines TRBV15 with TRBJ1-2; D possibly corresponds to TRBD1 (6 bases). Per the germline V gene, CDR1 is LNHNV and CDR2 is YYDKDF (reference sequence). This CDR3 is 16 amino acids long. V was shortened by 2 bases and J by 8 bases, with 21 bases between the two germline ends.

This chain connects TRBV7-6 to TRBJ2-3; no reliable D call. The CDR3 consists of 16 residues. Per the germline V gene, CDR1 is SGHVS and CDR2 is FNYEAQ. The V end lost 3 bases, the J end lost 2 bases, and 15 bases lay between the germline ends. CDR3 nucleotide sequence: TGTGCCAGCAGCTTTGGGTGGATGAGGTACACAGATACGCAGTATTTT. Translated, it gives CASSFGWMRYTDTQYF.

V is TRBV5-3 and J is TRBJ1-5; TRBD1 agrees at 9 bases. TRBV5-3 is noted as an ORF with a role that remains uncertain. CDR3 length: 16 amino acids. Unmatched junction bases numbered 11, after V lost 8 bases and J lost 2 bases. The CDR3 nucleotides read TGTGCCAGGCGCCTAGGACAGGGGAGCTGCAATCAGCCCCAGCATTTT. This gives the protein CARRLGQGSCNQPQHF.

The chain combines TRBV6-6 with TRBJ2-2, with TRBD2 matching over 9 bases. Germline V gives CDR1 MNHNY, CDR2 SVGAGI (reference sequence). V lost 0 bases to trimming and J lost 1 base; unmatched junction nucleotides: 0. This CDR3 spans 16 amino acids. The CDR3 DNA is TGTGCCAGCAGTTACTCACTAGCGGGGAACACCGGGGAGCTGTTTTTT. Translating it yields CASSYSLAGNTGELFF.